The clone carrying this T cell receptor beta chain was seen more than once but under ten times. The data originate from a study of blood T cells in healthy people across ages. Study at large: Roughly one uniquely barcoded beta molecule per two T cells was captured.

They isolated at least 6.5 million PBMCs from each sample. Extractions gave at least 6 micrograms of total RNA per sample. Together with a sample-barcoded 5' primer, a J-beta primer mix was included in a second PCR lasting about 7 to 11 cycles. TCRdb re-called the 5' RACE reads with MiXCR, one entry per CDR3 protein. The table has 1.5 million or so distinct CDR3 sequences, roughly 43% seen once. Germline CDR1 reads SGDLS; CDR2 reads YYNGEE. This CDR3 is built from 17 residues. The ends were cut back, 0 bases at V and 4 bases at J, with 14 bases in the middle. Sequenced: blood. The chain uses TRBV9 and TRBJ2-6; D unclear. This clonotype originated in a woman aged 18-29 years in good health. CDR3 region: CASSVDYLLGGANVLTF. Here the CDR3 DNA reads TGTGCCAGCAGCGTAGACTACCTACTGGGCGGGGCCAACGTCCTGACTTTC. Based on the CDR3 plus reference TRBV9 and TRBJ2-6, the full variable domain is DSGVTQTPKHLITATGQRVTLRCSPRSGDLSVYWYQQSLDQGLQFLIQYYNGEERAKGNILERFSAQQFPDLHSELNLSSLELGDSALYFCASSVDYLLGGANVLTFGAGSRLTVL.